This T cell receptor (beta chain) stems from a study of CD8+CD57+ T cells in acquired aplastic anemia. The use of genomic DNA as template underpinned the TCR beta VDJ and CDR3 profiling. TCRdb re-analysed the reads in MiXCR, keeping a single row per CDR3 protein. The data contain approximately 380,000 distinct CDR3 sequences, 65% to 80% of them singletons. Per germline, CDR1 SNHLY and CDR2 FYNNEI. The CDR3 runs to 15 residues. To note about this clonotype: Its target is unknown. Relative to the germline gene, one junction end is altered; a read error may explain this.

Whole-study findings and limits: Levels of CD8+ Simpson's diversity were not significantly distinct in patients versus controls.

The sample was sorted CD4+, CD8+, or CD8+CD57+ T cells (not recorded which) from PBMCs. This receptor was obtained from a human donor in good health, serving as a control. This chain links TRBV2 with TRBJ1-5; maybe TRBD1 (5 bases). In DNA, the CDR3 is TGTGCCAGCAGTGTAGCGGGGGAGGTGACCAACGTCCTGCCTTTC. This gives the protein CASSVAGEVTNVLPF. Complete variable domain (other parts from reference TRBV2 and TRBJ1-5): EPEVTQTPSHQVTQMGQEVILRCVPISNHLYFYWYRQILGQKVEFLVSFYNNEISEKSEIFDDQFSVERPDGSNFTLKIRSTKLEDSAMYFCASSVAGEVTNVLPFGDGTRLSIL.